This section outlines one TCR beta chain sequence together with its context. Its antigen remains undetermined. No clone much larger than this one lies a single base away; base qualities are absent. Reading from cysteine to phenylalanine, the CDR3 counts 15 amino acids. Of all the DNA, just the CDR3 is kept, 45 bases in frame from base 1. Trimming removed 3 bases from V and 1 base from J, leaving 9 bases between the germline ends. CDR1 MNHEY and CDR2 SVGAGI are derived from the germline V gene. The source of the sample is a study of blood T cell repertoires in COVID-19 (dated by TCRdb to about 2020). Broadly, across the study: Samples from collaborators originated in the United States, Italy and Spain and spanned both the acute and convalescent phases of COVID-19. The samples were drawn from two sources: the first 160 participants of the ongoing ImmuneRACE study, and fewer than 1,500 subjects contributed by 6 global collaborators. The repertoires were released in a freely available public database intended as a resource for research on the immune response to SARS-CoV-2. Where available, HLA class I and class II types were taken from metadata supplied by the sample provider and were not determined by assay-based typing. Nearly every sample came with metadata listing a de-identified subject ID, COVID-19 status, age in years and sex. Subjects who had been exposed to COVID-19, were actively infected with it, or had recovered from it provided the deeply sampled blood TCRbeta repertoires that made up the dataset. The prospective study material was composed of cDNA or gDNA derived from T cells, B-cell-depleted T cells, or PBMCs.

The collaborating institutions used their own protocols to collect whole blood in K2EDTA tubes. Collaborator samples were shipped for TCRbeta analysis as frozen whole blood, isolated PBMCs, or DNA extracted from either sample type. Paper-wide results and their limitations: Clinical and demographic metadata were provided uncurated, with the amount varying by source and participant.

TCRbeta CDR3 regions were amplified from genomic DNA by means of the immunoSEQ Assay, a bias-controlled multiplex PCR. Concerning the study's data processing: The number of nucleated cells in each sample was estimated by amplification of reference gene primers within the assay. To quantify the absolute abundance of each unique TCRbeta CDR3 rearrangement, sequence reads were collapsed and filtered. For each sample, productive Simpson clonality was calculated as the square root of Simpson's diversity index over productive rearrangements. Imported from immuneACCESS, the table was reduced by TCRdb to in-frame sequences with V and J called. These copies leave out some clones; in studies compared against another copy, an unresolved V gene accounts for under half, and the cause of the remainder is not known. The DNA was the basis for D and trimming; V, J and clone size are from that table. Counted in this sample were 120,000 to 150,000 clones; about 87% of them appeared once. The ten largest clones add up to around a quarter of the sample.

This TCR derives from a human donor in a cohort sampled during active COVID-19. What was sequenced was peripheral blood. The chain uses TRBV6-5 and TRBJ2-2; TRBD1 is a weak D gene call, 6 bases matching. The nucleotides read TGTGCCAGCAGTTATGGGACAATGAACACCGGGGAGCTGTTTTTT. Its protein is CASSYGTMNTGELFF.